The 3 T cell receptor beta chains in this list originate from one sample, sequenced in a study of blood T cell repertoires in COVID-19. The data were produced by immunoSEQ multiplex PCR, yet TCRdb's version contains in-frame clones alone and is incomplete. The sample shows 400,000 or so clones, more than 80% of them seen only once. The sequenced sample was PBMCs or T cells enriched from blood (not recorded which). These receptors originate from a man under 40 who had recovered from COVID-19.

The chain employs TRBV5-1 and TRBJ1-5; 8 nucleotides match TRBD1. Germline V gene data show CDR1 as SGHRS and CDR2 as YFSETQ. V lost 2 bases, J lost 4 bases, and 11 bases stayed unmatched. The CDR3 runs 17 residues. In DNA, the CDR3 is TGCGCCAGCAGCTTCCCCCCAGGGGGCCCGAAAAATCAGCCCCAGCATTTT. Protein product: CASSFPPGGPKNQPQHF. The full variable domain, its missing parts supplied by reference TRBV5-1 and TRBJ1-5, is KAGVTQTPRYLIKTRGQQVTLSCSPISGHRSVSWYQQTPGQGLQFLFEYFSETQRNKGNFPGRFSGRQFSNSRSEMNVSTLELGDSALYLCASSFPPGGPKNQPQHFGDGTRLSIL.

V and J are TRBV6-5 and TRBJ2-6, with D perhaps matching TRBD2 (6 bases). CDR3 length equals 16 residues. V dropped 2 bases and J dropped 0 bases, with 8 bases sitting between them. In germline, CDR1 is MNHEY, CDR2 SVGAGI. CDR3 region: CASSYGGISGANVLTF. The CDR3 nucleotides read TGTGCCAGCAGTTACGGGGGGATCTCTGGGGCCAACGTCCTGACTTTC.

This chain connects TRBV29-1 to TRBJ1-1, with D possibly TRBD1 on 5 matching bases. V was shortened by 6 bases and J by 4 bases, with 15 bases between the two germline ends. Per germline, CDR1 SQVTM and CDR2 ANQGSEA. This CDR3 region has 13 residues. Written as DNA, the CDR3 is TGCAGCGTGGGGGAGGGTTGGGCCACTGAAGCTTTCTTT. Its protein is CSVGEGWATEAFF.